The clone carrying this T cell receptor (beta chain) was observed a few times. Its antigen is not identified. CD4+CD45RO+CD25- cells were isolated as memory CD4+ T cells. General study points: Whole repertoires were not studied in the larger cohort, only one V-J beta rearrangement. Tumor Treg TCRs overlapped most with tumor naive CD4+ cells.

This CDR3 has 14 amino acids. The germline V and J ends were trimmed by 3 bases and 4 bases, with 16 bases remaining between them. Germline CDR1 DFQATT, CDR2 SNEGSKA (reference sequence). TCRdb reanalysed the 5' RACE reads using MiXCR and keeps one entry per CDR3 protein. The data hold approximately 44,000 distinct CDR3 sequences, with around 30% observed a single time. This TCR was sampled from a female donor with breast cancer. The source material was memory CD4+ T cells sorted from a lymph node. Sample subset: memory CD4+ T cells, CD4+CD45RO+CD25-. The chain links TRBV20-1 to TRBJ2-7, with TRBD2 as a possible D gene (6 bases). CDR3 nucleotides: TGCAGTGCTAGGTATCCGGGGAGGTTGTACGAGCAGTACTTC. The encoded protein is CSARYPGRLYEQYF.